One and the same sample provided the 10 T cell receptor beta chains below, sequenced in a study of OX40 agonist ivuxolimab in advanced cancers. Sequenced by immunoSEQ multiplex PCR; TCRdb stores in-frame clones only, minus some. The data contain tens of thousands of clones, 91% of them singletons. The sequences come from CD4+ or CD8+ T cells sorted from blood, collected in a trial of the OX40 agonist ivuxolimab. The receptors were sampled from an adult with an advanced solid tumor such as melanoma, head and neck, liver or kidney cancer.

V gene TRBV7-2 combines with J gene TRBJ2-2; possible D gene TRBD1, 5 bases. The V gene's germline CDR1 is SGHTA and CDR2 FQGNSA. Trimming shortened V by 11 bases and J by 4 bases, and 17 bases separated the two germline ends. This CDR3 spans 14 amino acids. The CDR3 sequence is CAGRQRSGTGELFF. CDR3 DNA sequence: TGTGCCGGACGACAGAGGTCAGGCACCGGGGAGCTGTTTTTT.

This rearrangement joins TRBV6-1 to TRBJ2-2; D is ambiguous. CDR3 length: 13 residues. Trimming pared 0 bases from V and 7 bases from J, leaving 6 bases between. The V gene's germline CDR1 is MNHNS and CDR2 SASEGT. The CDR3 DNA reads TGTGCCAGCAGTGAAGCGGGTGACGGGGAGCTGTTTTTT. This sequence encodes CASSEAGDGELFF.

The chain recombines TRBV11-2 with TRBJ1-1, with unresolved D. CDR1 and CDR2 from the germline V gene are SGHAT and FQNNGV. Trimming left V 3 bases short and J 1 base short, with 9 bases between. The CDR3 totals 14 residues. CDR3 amino acids: CASSLTIGNTEAFF. The DNA of the CDR3 is TGTGCCAGCAGCTTGACGATAGGGAACACTGAAGCTTTCTTT.

This clone appeared once. The gene calls are TRBV29-1 and TRBJ2-7; D is ambiguous. The length of the CDR3 is 15 residues. V lost 4 bases to trimming and J lost 1 base, with 17 bases between them. Germline CDR1 and CDR2: SQVTM and ANQGSEA. Written as DNA, the CDR3 is TGCAGCGTTGTCATTCGATTTGGCGGATCCTACGAGCAGTACTTC. Amino acid sequence: CSVVIRFGGSYEQYF.

This chain uses TRBV4-1 with TRBJ2-3; TRBD2 matches at 11 bases. CDR3 size: 15 residues. Germline loops: CDR1 MGHRA, CDR2 YSYEKL. The V gene end was trimmed by 4 bases and the J gene end by 2 bases; junction bases not matched to a gene: 2. CDR3 in DNA: TGCGCCAGCAGCCCGGGACTAGCGGACACAGATACGCAGTATTTT. The encoded protein is CASSPGLADTDTQYF.

The rearrangement joins TRBV5-4 to TRBJ2-5; TRBD1 agrees at 9 bases. The V and J ends lost 0 bases and 7 bases, in that order; junction bases with no gene match: 10. The CDR3 has 16 residues. CDR1 and CDR2 from the germline V gene are SGHNT and YYREEE (reference sequence). The CDR3 DNA is TGTGCCAGCAGCTTGGATCTGGGACAGGGCTTGGGGACCCAGTACTTC. It translates to CASSLDLGQGLGTQYF.

The V call is TRBV28, the J call TRBJ1-1; D gene uncertain. Germline-derived CDR1 and CDR2 are MDHEN and SYDVKM. V lost 5 bases and J 7 bases, leaving 11 bases between the germline ends. There are 12 residues in the CDR3. As DNA, the CDR3 is TGTGCCAGCAGTCCCCCGGTGGATGAAGCTTTCTTT. Its protein product is CASSPPVDEAFF.

This clone came up once. This chain uses TRBV6-6 with TRBJ2-5; possibly TRBD1 or TRBD2 for D (5 bases each). Germline CDR1 MNHNY, CDR2 SVGAGI (reference sequence). The V gene lost 0 bases and the J gene lost 1 base, with 6 bases spanning the gap. This CDR3 spans 14 amino acids. The CDR3 DNA sequence: TGTGCCAGCAGTTACTCGGGGGTCCAAGAGACCCAGTACTTC. Its translation: CASSYSGVQETQYF.

The chain employs TRBV28 and TRBJ1-1, with no clear D. The CDR3 sequence is 15 residues long. CDR1 is MDHEN, CDR2 SYDVKM, per germline. The V end lost 10 bases, the J end lost 0 bases, and 18 bases lay between the germline ends. CDR3 coding DNA: TGTGCCACTGCGTTCCGTACCACAGTGAACACTGAAGCTTTCTTT. Its protein is CATAFRTTVNTEAFF.

This chain uses TRBV7-2 with TRBJ2-5, with D possibly matching TRBD2 (5 bases). In germline, CDR1 is SGHTA, CDR2 FQGNSA. This CDR3 has 14 amino acids. Trimming pared 3 bases from V and 5 bases from J, leaving 13 bases between. For the CDR3, the DNA is TGTGCCAGCAGCTTGTATCTGGGCGGGGAGACCCAGTACTTC. Residues: CASSLYLGGETQYF.